The subject of this entry is one TCR beta chain. Its antigen is currently unknown. To make TCR beta libraries, researchers used iRepertoire HTBI primers and Arm-PCR of CDR3 regions. Original analysis: The study identified 60 to 65 TRBV and approximately 14 TRBJ segments across samples. One entry per CDR3 protein results from TCRdb running MiXCR on the multiplex PCR reads. TCRdb's processing, not the authors', yielded these V and J calls. The repertoire has 700,000 or so distinct CDR3 sequences, approximately 29% of them found once; the top ten carry under 50%. Time point denoted: persistent/refractory GD, antithyroid drugs over 5 years with positive TRAb. PBMC RNA served as the TCR library source. Per American Thyroid Association guidelines, Graves' disease was diagnosed. These data belong to a study of regulatory T cells in long-lasting Graves disease. Study observations and caveats: Persistent cases favored TRBV28, TRBJ1-2 and TRBJ2-5. Lower TCR diversity characterized persistent Graves' patients relative to newly diagnosed patients.

CDR3 length equals 19 residues. With 6 bases clipped from V and 0 bases from J, the junction kept 15 bases outside the gene matches. The source of this sequence is a female donor with Graves disease. Source: peripheral blood mononuclear cells (PBMCs), taken when the disease was refractory, from a patient treated with antithyroid drugs. The rearrangement joins TRBV12-3 or TRBV12-4 to TRBJ1-5; TRBD1 agrees at 9 bases. The CDR3 loop is CASRGRDRDFLYSNQPQHF. DNA for the CDR3: TGTGCCAGCAGGGGACGGGACAGGGATTTTCTTTATAGCAATCAGCCCCAGCATTTT.